The next 3 T cell receptor beta chains were all read from a single sample in a study of CD8+CD57+ T cells in acquired aplastic anemia (dated by TCRdb to the late 2010s). Data came from an Illumina HiSeq 2000. TCR beta VDJ combination and CDR3 sequence profiling used genomic DNA as the template. Using fastp trimming at Q25 and MiXCR clonotype assembly, TCRdb reanalyzed the public sequencing data and kept in-frame beta chains. Identical CDR3 protein sequences are pooled into one entry, listed with their most common genes and DNA. The sample profile shows hundreds of thousands of distinct CDR3 sequences; around 30% of them were found once. The ten largest clones add up to roughly 0.8% of the sample. Flow cytometry had shown CD8+CD57+ cell expansion in the patients selected for sequencing. The source material was sorted CD4+, CD8+, or CD8+CD57+ T cells (not recorded which) from PBMCs. The receptors shown here come from a human donor with aplastic anemia.

This clonotype was counted a few times. This rearrangement joins TRBV2 to TRBJ1-6; D ambiguous. V was shortened by 7 bases and J by 10 bases, with 11 bases between the two germline ends. Germline CDR1 is SNHLY and CDR2 is FYNNEI. The CDR3 has 12 amino acids. The DNA of the CDR3 is TGTGCCAGCACAGCCCCCCCGTCACCCCTCCACTTT. Its protein is CASTAPPSPLHF.

The chain links TRBV5-5 to TRBJ1-6; no reliable D call. Per germline, CDR1 SGHKS and CDR2 YYEKEE (reference sequence). Trimming removed 3 bases at V and 6 bases at J, with 16 bases between. This CDR3 has 16 amino acids. CDR3 in amino acids: CASSWWQELINSPLHF. DNA of the CDR3: TGTGCCAGCAGCTGGTGGCAGGAGTTGATTAATTCACCCCTCCACTTT.

This clonotype was seen a handful of times. The chain employs TRBV19 and TRBJ2-5; possibly TRBD2 for D (6 bases). The V and J ends lost 5 bases and 4 bases respectively, with 20 bases between them. This CDR3 spans 16 amino acids. CDR1 is LNHDA and CDR2 is SQIVND in the germline V gene (reference sequence). The CDR3 DNA is TGTGCCAGTAGTCCTCCCAATCCGGGACTGGGAGAGACCCAGTACTTC. Translation gives CASSPPNPGLGETQYF.